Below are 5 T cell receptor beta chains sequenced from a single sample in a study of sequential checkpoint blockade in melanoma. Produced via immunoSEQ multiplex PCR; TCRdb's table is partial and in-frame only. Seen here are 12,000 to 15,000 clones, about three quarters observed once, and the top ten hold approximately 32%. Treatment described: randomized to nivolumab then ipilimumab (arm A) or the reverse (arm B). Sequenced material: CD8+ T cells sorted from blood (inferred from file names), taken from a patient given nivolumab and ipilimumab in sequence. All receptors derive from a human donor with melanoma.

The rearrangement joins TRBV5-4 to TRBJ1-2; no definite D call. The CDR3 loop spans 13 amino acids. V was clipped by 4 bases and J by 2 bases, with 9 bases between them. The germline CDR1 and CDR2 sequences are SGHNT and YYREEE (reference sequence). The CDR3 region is CASSQANNYGYTF. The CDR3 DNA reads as TGTGCCAGCAGCCAGGCAAACAACTATGGCTACACCTTC.

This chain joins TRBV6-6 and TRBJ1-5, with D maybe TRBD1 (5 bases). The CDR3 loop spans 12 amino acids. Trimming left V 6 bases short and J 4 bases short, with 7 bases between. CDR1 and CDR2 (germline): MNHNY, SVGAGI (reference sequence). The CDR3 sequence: CASSQGNQPQHF. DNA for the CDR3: TGTGCCAGCAGCCAGGGTAATCAGCCCCAGCATTTT.

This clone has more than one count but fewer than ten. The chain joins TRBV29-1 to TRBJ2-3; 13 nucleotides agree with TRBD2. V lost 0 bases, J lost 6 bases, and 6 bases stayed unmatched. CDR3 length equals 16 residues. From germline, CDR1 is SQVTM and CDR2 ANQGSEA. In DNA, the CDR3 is TGCAGCGTTGAAGATCGGACTAGCGGGAGTTGGGATACGCAGTATTTT. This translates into CSVEDRTSGSWDTQYF.

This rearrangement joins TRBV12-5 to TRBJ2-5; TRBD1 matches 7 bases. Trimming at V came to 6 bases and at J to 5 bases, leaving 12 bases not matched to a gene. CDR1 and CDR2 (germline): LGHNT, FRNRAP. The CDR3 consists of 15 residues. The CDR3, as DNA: TGTGCTAGTGGCCCGACAGGGACCCTTGGGGAGACCCAGTACTTC. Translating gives CASGPTGTLGETQYF.

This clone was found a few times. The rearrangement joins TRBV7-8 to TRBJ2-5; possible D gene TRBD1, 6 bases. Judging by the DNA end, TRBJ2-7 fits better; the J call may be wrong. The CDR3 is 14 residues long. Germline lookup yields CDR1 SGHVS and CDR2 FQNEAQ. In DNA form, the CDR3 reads TGTGCCAGCAGCTTATTACCAGGGGCCTACGAGCAGTACTTC. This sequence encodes CASSLLPGAYEQYF.